This T cell receptor beta chain was identified in a study of blood T cells in healthy people across ages. Looked up from germline, CDR1 is SNHLY and CDR2 is FYNNEI. The CDR3 is 15 residues long. Between the trimmed V and J ends, which lost 6 bases and 6 bases, there was a span of 21 bases. This clonotype was counted at least ten times. A much larger clone lies a single base off, so this may be a read error. Through a sample-barcoded 5' primer and a J-beta primer mix, a second PCR was run for roughly 6 to 12 cycles. One entry per CDR3 protein results from TCRdb running MiXCR on the 5' RACE reads. The data contain some 940,000 distinct CDR3 sequences, 25% to 30% of them seen just once; the ten biggest clones take up around 9.6%. The same data also contributed to another study, on T cells of mothers and their children. That report adds: When the second PCR was run, its M1S primer added sample barcodes and 2-4 random nucleotides.

This chain joins TRBV2 and TRBJ2-7; the D gene is possibly TRBD1 (6 bases). The sequence derives from a woman in her thirties or forties in good health. Sequenced material: blood. The CDR3 is CASSWTTGFRGEQYF. In nucleotides, the CDR3 is TGTGCCAGCAGCTGGACCACAGGGTTTCGCGGCGAGCAGTACTTC. The full variable domain, completed using reference TRBV2 and TRBJ2-7, is EPEVTQTPSHQVTQMGQEVILRCVPISNHLYFYWYRQILGQKVEFLVSFYNNEISEKSEIFDDQFSVERPDGSNFTLKIRSTKLEDSAMYFCASSWTTGFRGEQYFGPGTRLTVT.